This T cell receptor beta chain stems from a study of shared clonotypes between healthy human individuals. Study at large: Donor ages ranged 18 to 49 years: a couple of women, a few men.

The protocol was immunoSEQ multiplex PCR, while the TCRdb copy is restricted to in-frame clones and leaves out a portion. The repertoire includes some 2 million clones, roughly 94% of them detected once, and approximately 0.13% sits in the top ten. Findings of the study overall: Naive subsets tended to show greater estimated richness than memory subsets.

In the case of this clone: Its specificity is not known.

CDR1 and CDR2 (germline): SEHNR, FQNEAQ (reference sequence). This CDR3 is built from 16 residues. With V trimmed by 4 bases and J by 2 bases, 9 bases remained unmatched. The receptor was isolated from a man between 18 and 29 years old in good health. Sequenced input: naive CD4+ T cells sorted from blood. Documented subset: CD45RA+ positively selected. This rearrangement joins TRBV7-9 to TRBJ2-7; TRBD1 aligns across 9 bases. This chain's CDR3 is CASSYPYRGPPYEQYF. In nucleotides, the CDR3 is TGTGCCAGCAGCTACCCCTACAGGGGGCCTCCCTACGAGCAGTACTTC.